The 14 T cell receptor beta chains presented below share a single source sample, sequenced in a study of cytomegalovirus exposure and HLA in healthy donors. 60 Vbeta and 13 Jbeta primers were used in PCR. Measured with immunoSEQ multiplex PCR; TCRdb has only the in-frame clones, and not every one. This table holds roughly 150,000 clones, approximately 79% found once. The sample taken for sequencing was PBMCs. The origin of the receptors is a woman aged 50 to 60 in good health and CMV-seropositive.

The rearrangement uses TRBV28 and TRBJ1-5, with D tentatively TRBD1 (6 bases). Germline V gene sequence: CDR1 MDHEN, CDR2 SYDVKM. The CDR3 totals 18 residues. V was pared by 7 bases and J by 4 bases, with 26 bases between. The CDR3 sequence: CASMVGGAGENSNQPQHF. The CDR3 nucleotides read TGTGCCAGCATGGTAGGGGGGGCGGGCGAAAACTCGAATCAGCCCCAGCATTTT.

This clone has a handful of counts. CDR3 sequence: CASTPLNYVDNEQFF. The CDR3 nucleotides are TGTGCCAGCACCCCTCTCAACTATGTTGACAATGAGCAGTTCTTC. V gene TRBV7-9 combines with J gene TRBJ2-1, with D hard to call. CDR3 length: 15 residues. Trimming cost V 7 bases and J 5 bases, with 18 bases left between them. The germline V gene encodes CDR1 SEHNR and CDR2 FQNEAQ (reference sequence).

This clone showed up just once. The V gene is TRBV7-2, the J gene TRBJ1-2, with 7 bases lining up with TRBD1. V lost 5 bases, J lost 0 bases, and 6 bases stayed unmatched. CDR1 is SGHTA, CDR2 FQGNSA, per germline. There are 15 residues in the CDR3. The CDR3 protein is CASSPRDSSNYGYTF. The CDR3 DNA is TGTGCCAGCAGCCCTCGGGACAGCTCTAACTATGGCTACACCTTC.

The chain combines TRBV9 with TRBJ2-3, with TRBD1 as a possible D gene (5 bases). The CDR3 spans 16 residues. Germline V CDR1 and CDR2: SGDLS, YYNGEE. Trimming took 1 base from V and 0 from J, leaving 12 bases between them. In DNA form, the CDR3 reads TGTGCCAGCAGCGTATCAGACAGTCAGAGCACAGATACGCAGTATTTT. This translates into CASSVSDSQSTDTQYF. The whole variable domain, filled in from reference TRBV9 and TRBJ2-3, reads DSGVTQTPKHLITATGQRVTLRCSPRSGDLSVYWYQQSLDQGLQFLIQYYNGEERAKGNILERFSAQQFPDLHSELNLSSLELGDSALYFCASSVSDSQSTDTQYFGPGTRLTVL.

The J gene is TRBJ2-7, the V gene TRBV7-2; D possibly corresponds to TRBD2 (6 bases). The V end was cut by 1 base, the J end by 5 bases, with 15 bases between. CDR1 and CDR2 (germline): SGHTA, FQGNSA. The CDR3 covers 15 residues. The CDR3, as DNA: TGTGCCAGCAGCTTAGTAGGTCTAGCGAGGGACGAGCAGTACTTC. Translating gives CASSLVGLARDEQYF.

This sequence joins TRBV7-6 and TRBJ1-6, with D possibly matching TRBD1 (5 bases). Germline lookup yields CDR1 SGHVS and CDR2 FNYEAQ. The CDR3 sequence is 14 residues long. V was shortened by 2 bases and J by 7 bases, with 9 bases between the two germline ends. The CDR3 loop reads CASSLRQTNSPLHF. The DNA of the CDR3 is TGTGCCAGCAGCTTACGACAGACGAATTCACCCCTCCACTTT. Looking up the rest from reference TRBV7-6 and TRBJ1-6 gives the full variable domain: GAGVSQSPRYKVTKRGQDVALRCDPISGHVSLYWYRQALGQGPEFLTYFNYEAQQDKSGLPNDRFSAERPEGSISTLTIQRTEQRDSAMYRCASSLRQTNSPLHFGNGTRLTVT.

The chain has TRBV10-3 and TRBJ2-3; D is perhaps TRBD1 (5 bases). This CDR3 comprises 17 residues. Germline CDR1 is ENHRY and CDR2 is SYGVKD. V lost 0 bases and J lost 5, with 18 bases in between. The CDR3 coding sequence is TGTGCCATCAGTGAGTCGGGGCCGGGCTCGGCGATAGATACGCAGTATTTT. It specifies CAISESGPGSAIDTQYF.

This clone was picked up one time. The rearrangement joins TRBV7-9 to TRBJ2-7; TRBD2 might be the D (7 bases). V lost 2 bases and J lost 5, with 28 bases in between. Germline V gene data show CDR1 as SEHNR and CDR2 as FQNEAQ (reference sequence). There are 19 residues in the CDR3. The CDR3 sequence is CASSLRGEASWGALDEQYF. CDR3 in DNA: TGTGCCAGCAGCTTACGGGGGGAAGCCAGCTGGGGGGCCTTAGACGAGCAGTACTTC.

V usage is TRBV7-2 and J usage is TRBJ2-7; D unresolved. V was shortened by 4 bases and J by 5 bases, with 30 bases between the two germline ends. CDR1 SGHTA and CDR2 FQGNSA come from the germline V gene. CDR3 length: 19 amino acids. CDR3 coding DNA: TGTGCCAGCAGCTATCAGGCTAATGCTTTCACTTCCGTCGAGAACGAGCAGTACTTC. It encodes CASSYQANAFTSVENEQYF. Full variable domain (missing parts from reference TRBV7-2 and TRBJ2-7): GAGVSQSPSNKVTEKGKDVELRCDPISGHTALYWYRQSLGQGLEFLIYFQGNSAPDKSGLPSDRFSAERTGGSVSTLTIQRTQQEDSAVYLCASSYQANAFTSVENEQYFGPGTRLTVT.

The chain recombines TRBV5-4 with TRBJ2-7, with a possible D match to TRBD1 (7 bases). The V end was cut by 4 bases, the J end by 3 bases, with 17 bases between. From germline, CDR1 is SGHNT and CDR2 YYREEE (reference sequence). The CDR3 spans 15 residues. The chain's CDR3 is CASSRGGDSFYEQYF. CDR3 nucleotides: TGTGCCAGCAGCCGAGGAGGGGACAGCTTCTACGAGCAGTACTTC.

The chain has TRBV10-2 and TRBJ1-1, with TRBD1 identical over 10 bases. The junction had 5 bases not matched to a gene; V was cut back by 6 bases and J by 4 bases. This CDR3 contains 14 residues. Per germline, CDR1 WSHSY and CDR2 SAAADI. The CDR3 is CASRDRGPGTEAFF. DNA for the CDR3: TGCGCCAGCAGAGACAGGGGGCCAGGCACTGAAGCTTTCTTT.

This sequence joins TRBV9 and TRBJ1-6; a possible D gene is TRBD1 (5 bases). The CDR3 consists of 15 residues. The ends were cut back, 4 bases at V and 7 bases at J, with 15 bases in the middle. CDR1 and CDR2 (germline): SGDLS, YYNGEE. The CDR3 sequence is CASSSNRGVNSPLHF. The CDR3 region has the DNA TGTGCCAGCAGCTCCAACCGGGGGGTAAATTCACCCCTCCACTTT.

This rearrangement joins TRBV19 to TRBJ1-1, with 9 bases fitting TRBD1. Germline CDR1 reads LNHDA; CDR2 reads SQIVND (reference sequence). V gave up 5 bases and J gave up 10 bases; unmatched junction bases: 2. CDR3 length: 11 amino acids. The CDR3 region is CASSGQGRAFF. As DNA, the CDR3 is TGTGCCAGTAGTGGACAGGGGAGAGCTTTCTTT.

The chain is built from TRBV2 and TRBJ1-5; D unclear. Germline loops: CDR1 SNHLY, CDR2 FYNNEI. With 6 bases removed from V and 2 bases from J, the gap between germline ends came to 11 bases. The CDR3 contains 14 residues. CDR3 coding DNA: TGTGCCAGCAGGGGGAAGAGGGGCAATCAGCCCCAGCATTTT. Its translation is CASRGKRGNQPQHF.